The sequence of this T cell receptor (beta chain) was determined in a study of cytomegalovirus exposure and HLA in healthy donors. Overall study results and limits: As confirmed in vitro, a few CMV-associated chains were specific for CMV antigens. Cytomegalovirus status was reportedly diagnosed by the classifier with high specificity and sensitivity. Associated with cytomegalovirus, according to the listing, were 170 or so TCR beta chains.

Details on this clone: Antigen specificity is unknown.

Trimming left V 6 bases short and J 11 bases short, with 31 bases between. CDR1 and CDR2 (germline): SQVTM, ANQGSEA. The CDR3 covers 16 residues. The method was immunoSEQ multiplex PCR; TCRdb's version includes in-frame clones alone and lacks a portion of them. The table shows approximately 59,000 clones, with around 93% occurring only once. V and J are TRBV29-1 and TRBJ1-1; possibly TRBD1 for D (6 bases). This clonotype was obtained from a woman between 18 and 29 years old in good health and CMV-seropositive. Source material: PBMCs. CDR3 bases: TGCAGCGTCGCCCCTACTCCGGGACACTCAGAGGCGGCGGCTTTCTTT. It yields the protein CSVAPTPGHSEAAAFF.